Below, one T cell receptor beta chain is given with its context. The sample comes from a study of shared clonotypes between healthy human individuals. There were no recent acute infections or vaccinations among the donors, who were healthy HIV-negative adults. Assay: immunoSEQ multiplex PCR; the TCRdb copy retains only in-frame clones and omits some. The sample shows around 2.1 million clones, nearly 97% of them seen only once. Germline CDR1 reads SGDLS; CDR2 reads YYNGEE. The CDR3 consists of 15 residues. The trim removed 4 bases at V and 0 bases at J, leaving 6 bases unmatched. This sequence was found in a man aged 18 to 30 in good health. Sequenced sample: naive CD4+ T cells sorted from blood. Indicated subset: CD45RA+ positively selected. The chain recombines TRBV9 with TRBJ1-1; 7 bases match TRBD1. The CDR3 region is CASSTRQGLNTEAFF. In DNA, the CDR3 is TGTGCCAGCAGCACCCGACAGGGATTGAACACTGAAGCTTTCTTT. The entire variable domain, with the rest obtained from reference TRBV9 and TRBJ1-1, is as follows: DSGVTQTPKHLITATGQRVTLRCSPRSGDLSVYWYQQSLDQGLQFLIQYYNGEERAKGNILERFSAQQFPDLHSELNLSSLELGDSALYFCASSTRQGLNTEAFFGQGTRLTVV.